Listed here are 10 T cell receptor beta chains from one sample, sequenced in a study of chemoradiotherapy in HPV16-positive cancers. Sequencing used immunoSEQ multiplex PCR; TCRdb keeps in-frame clones, though not all of them. The profile shows fewer than 9,500 clones, roughly two thirds of them singletons. Sequenced here: tumor tissue, sampled from a patient who underwent chemoradiotherapy. Receptor source: a human donor with HPV-associated anogenital cancer.

This chain joins TRBV7-9 and TRBJ2-7; TRBD2 might be the D (5 bases). CDR3 length: 16 residues. Trimming removed 5 bases at V and 0 bases at J, with 17 bases between. Germline V gene data show CDR1 as SEHNR and CDR2 as FQNEAQ (reference sequence). The DNA of the CDR3 is TGTGCCAGCAGCCCTCACTTCGGACTTGACTCCTACGAGCAGTACTTC. This codes for CASSPHFGLDSYEQYF.

The V and J genes are TRBV11-3 and TRBJ2-3, with D possibly called TRBD1 or TRBD2 (6 bases each). The V gene lost 1 base and the J gene lost 2 bases, with 16 bases spanning the gap. The CDR3 loop spans 17 amino acids. From germline, CDR1 is SGHNT and CDR2 YENEEA. The CDR3 coding sequence is TGTGCCAGCAGCTTAGGGGGTATTTCGGGGGCCACAGATACGCAGTATTTT. Its translation: CASSLGGISGATDTQYF.

The V call is TRBV6-5, the J call TRBJ2-1, with D maybe TRBD2 (5 bases). Trimming pared 5 bases from V and 6 bases from J, leaving 17 bases between. The CDR3 totals 15 residues. CDR1 and CDR2 from the germline V gene are MNHEY and SVGAGI. CDR3 nucleotides: TGTGCCAGCAGTAGAGGGAAAGCGGCCTCCAATGAGCAGTTCTTC. This codes for CASSRGKAASNEQFF.

This chain joins TRBV7-6 and TRBJ2-1, with 8 bases lining up with TRBD2. Per germline, CDR1 SGHVS and CDR2 FNYEAQ. V shed 2 bases and J 13 bases; nucleotides not matched to a gene: 7. The CDR3 covers 13 residues. CDR3 in DNA: TGTGCCAGCAGCTTACGCGGACTAGCCGTTCAGTTCTTC. Protein product: CASSLRGLAVQFF. The full variable domain, its missing parts supplied by reference TRBV7-6 and TRBJ2-1, is GAGVSQSPRYKVTKRGQDVALRCDPISGHVSLYWYRQALGQGPEFLTYFNYEAQQDKSGLPNDRFSAERPEGSISTLTIQRTEQRDSAMYRCASSLRGLAVQFFGPGTRLTVL.

For the CDR3, the DNA is TGTGCCAGCAGCCCCGGGACTAGCGGAACCACAGATACGCAGTATTTT. It translates to CASSPGTSGTTDTQYF. V is TRBV7-9 and J is TRBJ2-3; 11 bases are a match to TRBD2. Germline lookup yields CDR1 SEHNR and CDR2 FQNEAQ (reference sequence). This CDR3 region has 16 residues. V trimming: 5 bases; J trimming: 2 bases; junction bases outside the gene matches: 6.

V gene TRBV7-2 combines with J gene TRBJ2-3; no reliable D call. V lost 5 bases to trimming and J lost 2 bases, with 5 bases between them. This CDR3 contains 12 residues. The germline V gene has CDR1 SGHTA and CDR2 FQGNSA. The CDR3 protein is CASSHYTDTQYF. CDR3 coding DNA: TGTGCCAGCAGCCACTACACAGATACGCAGTATTTT. The variable domain in full, with the rest retrieved from reference TRBV7-2 and TRBJ2-3, is GAGVSQSPSNKVTEKGKDVELRCDPISGHTALYWYRQSLGQGLEFLIYFQGNSAPDKSGLPSDRFSAERTGGSVSTLTIQRTQQEDSAVYLCASSHYTDTQYFGPGTRLTVL.

This clone appeared a few times. This chain links TRBV19 with TRBJ2-2; D is tentatively TRBD1 or TRBD2 (5 bases each). The CDR3 length is 14 residues. Trimming took 3 bases from V and 6 from J, leaving 11 bases between them. The germline gives CDR1 LNHDA, CDR2 SQIVND (reference sequence). CDR3 residues: CASSIRDGAGELFF. The CDR3 nucleotides read TGTGCCAGTAGTATCAGGGACGGAGCCGGGGAGCTGTTTTTT.

This clone has just a few counts. The CDR3 is CASSLGGGHYEQYF. The CDR3 nucleotides read TGTGCCAGCAGCTTAGGGGGCGGCCACTACGAGCAGTACTTC. The rearrangement joins TRBV7-9 to TRBJ2-7; possibly TRBD1 for D (5 bases). V lost 1 base, J lost 3 bases, and 10 bases lay in between. Germline V lookup: CDR1 SEHNR, CDR2 FQNEAQ (reference sequence). The CDR3 runs to 14 residues.

This rearrangement joins TRBV11-2 to TRBJ1-4; possible D gene TRBD1, 5 bases. The CDR3 has 14 amino acids. Germline V gives CDR1 SGHAT, CDR2 FQNNGV. V lost 3 bases and J 8 bases, leaving 13 bases between the germline ends. The CDR3 sequence is CASSLGREYEKLFF. CDR3 in DNA: TGTGCCAGCAGCTTGGGCAGGGAGTACGAAAAACTGTTTTTT. Full variable domain (missing parts from reference TRBV11-2 and TRBJ1-4): EAGVAQSPRYKIIEKRQSVAFWCNPISGHATLYWYQQILGQGPKLLIQFQNNGVVDDSQLPKDRFSAERLKGVDSTLKIQPAKLEDSAVYLCASSLGREYEKLFFGSGTQLSVL.

The chain carries TRBV27 and TRBJ1-5; D is possibly TRBD1 (5 bases). Germline loops: CDR1 MNHEY, CDR2 SMNVEV (reference sequence). This CDR3 is 14 amino acids long. The V gene lost 2 bases and the J gene lost 1 base, with 6 bases spanning the gap. The CDR3 nucleotides are TGTGCCAGCAGTTTACGGGACAGCAATCAGCCCCAGCATTTT. Translated, it gives CASSLRDSNQPQHF.